This T cell receptor beta chain derives from a study of shared T cell receptors in the human thymus. Libraries were prepared by immunoSEQ multiplex PCR; TCRdb keeps only in-frame clonotypes and omits some of them. The sample holds approximately 580,000 clones, roughly 74% seen once. The CDR3 spans 16 residues. Germline CDR1 MNHEY, CDR2 SVGAGI. V was pared by 4 bases and J by 5 bases, with 11 bases of the junction left unmatched. These data also formed part of another study, on human thymus T cells. That study adds: Obtained as resections during corrective heart surgery, the thymus tissue was then studied. Usage of V and J genes appeared biased in thymic and blood repertoires. Thymic repertoires of unrelated individuals were reported in related research to overlap highly.

The sequencing input was thymocytes. J is TRBJ2-1 and V is TRBV6-5; 7 nucleotides line up with TRBD2. This TCR was recovered from a boy under three years old with a congenital heart defect. DNA for the CDR3: TGTGCCAGCAGTTCCGGAGCGGGGAGGGGAAACAATGAGCAGTTCTTC. Its translation is CASSSGAGRGNNEQFF.